This entry features one T cell receptor (beta chain) sequence. Its target is not known. The source of the sample is a study of cytomegalovirus exposure and HLA in healthy donors. Study results and caveats: TCR beta chains numbering more than 150 were designated cytomegalovirus-associated. TCR beta V segments were, for the most part, productive about 87% or about 30% of the time in an earlier analysis. Presence/absence analyses assumed roughly uniform sequencing depth across donors, which may not hold.

Primers: 60 Vbeta forward and 13 Jbeta reverse. Assay used: immunoSEQ multiplex PCR; TCRdb lists only in-frame clones, some missing. The sample has some 170,000 clones, 9.5% seen once; the top ten hold 1% to 1.5%. As for the donors, each was a healthy bone marrow donor. The CDR3 has 17 amino acids. Germline CDR1 MNHNS, CDR2 SASEGT. Trimming removed 3 bases from V and 4 bases from J, with 21 bases in between. The chain links TRBV6-1 to TRBJ1-2; TRBD1 might be the D (5 bases). Source material: PBMCs. The receptor was derived from a woman aged 30 to 39 in good health and CMV-seropositive. The chain's CDR3 is CASSETVNFFKGYGYTF. DNA for the CDR3: TGTGCCAGCAGTGAGACAGTCAACTTCTTCAAGGGCTATGGCTACACCTTC.